Listed here are 6 T cell receptor beta chains from one sample, sequenced in a study of blood T cell repertoires in COVID-19. Repertoires were generated with immunoSEQ multiplex PCR, while TCRdb's copy carries only in-frame clones and drops some. The sample contains about 180,000 clones, around 82% of which appear only once. The sample comprised peripheral blood. The receptors were gathered from a man older than 75 with COVID-19, enrolled during active disease.

The rearrangement uses TRBV5-4 and TRBJ2-3; 8 bases are a match to TRBD1. The V and J ends lost 4 bases and 6 bases, in that order; junction bases with no gene match: 10. The CDR3 loop spans 15 amino acids. Germline loops: CDR1 SGHNT, CDR2 YYREEE (reference sequence). This CDR3 is CASSPTTGETDTQYF. CDR3 DNA sequence: TGTGCCAGCAGCCCGACGACAGGGGAGACGGATACGCAGTATTTT.

This clone has only one observation. V and J are TRBV5-1 and TRBJ1-3; tentative D call: TRBD1 (5 bases). CDR3 length: 15 amino acids. Between the trimmed V and J ends, which lost 0 bases and 2 bases, there was a span of 9 bases. Germline CDR1 SGHRS, CDR2 YFSETQ. For the CDR3, the DNA is TGCGCCAGCAGCTTGGACGGGGGAACTGGAAACACCATATATTTT. Translated, it gives CASSLDGGTGNTIYF.

This rearrangement joins TRBV5-1 to TRBJ2-6; D unresolved. The germline V gene encodes CDR1 SGHRS and CDR2 YFSETQ. The CDR3 runs 16 residues. V dropped 0 bases and J dropped 4 bases, with 11 bases sitting between them. The CDR3 nucleotides are TGCGCCAGCAGCTTGGGCCCCCCTGGCGGGGCCAACGTCCTGACTTTC. It encodes CASSLGPPGGANVLTF. Drawing the rest from reference TRBV5-1 and TRBJ2-6, the complete variable domain is KAGVTQTPRYLIKTRGQQVTLSCSPISGHRSVSWYQQTPGQGLQFLFEYFSETQRNKGNFPGRFSGRQFSNSRSEMNVSTLELGDSALYLCASSLGPPGGANVLTFGAGSRLTVL.

The rearrangement links TRBV28 to TRBJ2-2, with TRBD1 matching over 10 bases. From germline, CDR1 is MDHEN and CDR2 SYDVKM. The CDR3 has 14 amino acids. V lost 6 bases to trimming and J lost 5 bases; unmatched junction nucleotides: 3. The CDR3 nucleotides are TGTGCCAGCAGCCGACAGGGGGCAACCGGGGAGCTGTTTTTT. Protein product: CASSRQGATGELFF. Complete variable domain (other parts from reference TRBV28 and TRBJ2-2): DVKVTQSSRYLVKRTGEKVFLECVQDMDHENMFWYRQDPGLGLRLIYFSYDVKMKEKGDIPEGYSVSREKKERFSLILESASTNQTSMYLCASSRQGATGELFFGEGSRLTVL.

This chain uses TRBV28 with TRBJ2-7; the D gene is possibly TRBD1 (6 bases). The germline gives CDR1 MDHEN, CDR2 SYDVKM. Trimming left V 5 bases short and J 6 bases short, with 20 bases between. This CDR3 has 15 amino acids. CDR3 sequence (DNA): TGTGCCAGCAGTCCAACAACTGCCAACAGGGCCGAGCAGTACTTC. Translation: CASSPTTANRAEQYF.

The V call is TRBV5-4, the J call TRBJ1-4; the match to TRBD1 covers 7 bases. The CDR3 extends over 17 amino acids. The V gene's germline CDR1 is SGHNT and CDR2 YYREEE (reference sequence). V shed 3 bases, J shed 8 bases, and the junction held 16 bases outside the gene matches. Written as DNA, the CDR3 is TGTGCCAGCAGCTGGAGGAGAGGGGGCAGGGATGGCGAAAAACTGTTTTTT. This codes for CASSWRRGGRDGEKLFF.